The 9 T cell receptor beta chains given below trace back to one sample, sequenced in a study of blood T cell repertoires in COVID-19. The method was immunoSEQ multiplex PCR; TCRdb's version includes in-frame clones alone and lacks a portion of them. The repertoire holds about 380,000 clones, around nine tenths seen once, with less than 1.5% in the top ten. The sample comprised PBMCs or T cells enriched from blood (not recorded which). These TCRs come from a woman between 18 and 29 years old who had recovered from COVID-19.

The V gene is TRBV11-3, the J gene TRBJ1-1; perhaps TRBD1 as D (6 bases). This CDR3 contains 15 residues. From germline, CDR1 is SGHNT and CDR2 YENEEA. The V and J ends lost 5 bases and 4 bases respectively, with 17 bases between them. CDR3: CASSPGGGLGTEAFF. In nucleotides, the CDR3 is TGTGCCAGCAGCCCGGGCGGGGGGCTAGGCACTGAAGCTTTCTTT.

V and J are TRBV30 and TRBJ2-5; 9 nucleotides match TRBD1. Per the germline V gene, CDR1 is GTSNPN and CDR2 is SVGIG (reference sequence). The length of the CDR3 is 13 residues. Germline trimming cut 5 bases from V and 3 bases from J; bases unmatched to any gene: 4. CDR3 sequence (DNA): TGTGCCTGGGCCGGGACAGGGAAAGAGACCCAGTACTTC. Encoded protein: CAWAGTGKETQYF.

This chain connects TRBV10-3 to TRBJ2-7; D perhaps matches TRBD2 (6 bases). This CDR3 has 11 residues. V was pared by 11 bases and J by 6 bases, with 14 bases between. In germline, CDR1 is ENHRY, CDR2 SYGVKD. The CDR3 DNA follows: TGTGCCGCCGCCGGGGGATCCGAGCAGTACTTC. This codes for CAAAGGSEQYF.

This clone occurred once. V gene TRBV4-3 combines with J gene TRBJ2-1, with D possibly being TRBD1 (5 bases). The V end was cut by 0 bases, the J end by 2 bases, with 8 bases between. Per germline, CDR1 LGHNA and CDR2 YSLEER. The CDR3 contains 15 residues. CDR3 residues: CASSQDRDPYNEQFF. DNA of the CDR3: TGCGCCAGCAGCCAAGACAGGGATCCCTACAATGAGCAGTTCTTC.

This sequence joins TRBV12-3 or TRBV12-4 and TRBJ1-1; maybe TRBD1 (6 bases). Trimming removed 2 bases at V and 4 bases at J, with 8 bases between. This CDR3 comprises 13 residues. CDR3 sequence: CASSLHRVTEAFF. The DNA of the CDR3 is TGTGCCAGCAGTTTACACAGGGTCACTGAAGCTTTCTTT.

CDR3 bases: TGTGCCAGCAGCTTGGCAGGGGGCAGGCTGAACACTGAAGCTTTCTTT. Translation: CASSLAGGRLNTEAFF. The gene calls are TRBV7-9 and TRBJ1-1; 8 nucleotides line up with TRBD1. The CDR3 consists of 16 residues. V lost 3 bases, J lost 0 bases, and 6 bases stayed unmatched. CDR1 SEHNR and CDR2 FQNEAQ come from the germline V gene (reference sequence).

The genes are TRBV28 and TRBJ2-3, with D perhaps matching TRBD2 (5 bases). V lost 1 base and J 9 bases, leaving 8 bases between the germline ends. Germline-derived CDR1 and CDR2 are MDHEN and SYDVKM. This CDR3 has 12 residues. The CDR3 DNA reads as TGTGCCAGCAGTTTATATCTAGCCACGCAGTATTTT. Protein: CASSLYLATQYF.

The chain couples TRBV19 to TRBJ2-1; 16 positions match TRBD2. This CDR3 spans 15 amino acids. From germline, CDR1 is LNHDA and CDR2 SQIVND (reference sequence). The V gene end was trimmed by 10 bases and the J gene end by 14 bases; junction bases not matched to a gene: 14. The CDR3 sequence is CATSAGTSGGAYKFF. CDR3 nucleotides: TGTGCCACCTCAGCCGGGACTAGCGGGGGGGCCTATAAGTTCTTC.

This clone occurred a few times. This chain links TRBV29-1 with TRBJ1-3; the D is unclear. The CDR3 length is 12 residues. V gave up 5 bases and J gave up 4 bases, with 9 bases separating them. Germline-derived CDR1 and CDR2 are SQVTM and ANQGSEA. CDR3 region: CSVRAAGNTIYF. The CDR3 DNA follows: TGCAGCGTTCGCGCGGCAGGAAACACCATATATTTT.